The clone carrying this T cell receptor (beta chain) was counted at least ten times. The antigen remains unidentified. From germline, CDR1 is LGHNA and CDR2 YSLEER. V was clipped by 2 bases and J by 5 bases, with 3 bases between them. This CDR3 is built from 11 residues. Exclusion of a patient resulted from uncontrolled infection, other autoimmune disease, pregnancy or lactation. Diagnosing involved the use of clinical symptoms, serum thyroxine and TRAb, thyroid ultrasound and orbital computed tomography. The record originates from a study of T cells in Graves' hyperthyroidism and ophthalmopathy. Broader study findings: Through a model of 13 V-J features, ophthalmopathy was separated from stable hyperthyroidism.

Researchers took RNA transcripts and amplified the TCR beta CDR3 regions from them. The HTBI set primed first-round TCR CDR3 RT-PCR. TCRdb independently ran MiXCR on the multiplex PCR reads; one entry per CDR3 protein. Of fewer than 700,000 distinct CDR3 sequences in the sample, approximately 17% were seen once. This sequence was found in a woman between 18 and 29 years old with Graves' ophthalmopathy. This rearrangement joins TRBV4-3 to TRBJ2-5; D is unresolved. Sequenced: blood. CDR3: CASSQFETQYF. The CDR3 DNA reads TGCGCCAGCAGCCAATTCGAGACCCAGTACTTC.